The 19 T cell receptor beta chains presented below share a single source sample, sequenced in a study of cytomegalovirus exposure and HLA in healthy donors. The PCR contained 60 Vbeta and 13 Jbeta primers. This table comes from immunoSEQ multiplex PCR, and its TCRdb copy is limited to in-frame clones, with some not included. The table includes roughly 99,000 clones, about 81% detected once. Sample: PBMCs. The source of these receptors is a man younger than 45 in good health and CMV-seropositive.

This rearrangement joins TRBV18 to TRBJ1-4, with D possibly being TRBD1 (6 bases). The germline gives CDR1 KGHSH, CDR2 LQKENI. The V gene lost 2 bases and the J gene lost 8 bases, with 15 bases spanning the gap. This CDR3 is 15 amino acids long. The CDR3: CASSPARGSAEKLFF. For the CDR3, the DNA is TGTGCCAGCTCACCAGCCAGGGGAAGTGCGGAAAAACTGTTTTTT.

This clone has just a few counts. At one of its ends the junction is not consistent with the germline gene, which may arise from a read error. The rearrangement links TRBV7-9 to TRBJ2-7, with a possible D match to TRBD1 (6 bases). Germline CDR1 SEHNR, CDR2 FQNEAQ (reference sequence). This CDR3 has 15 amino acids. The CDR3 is CSSSLLQGTSYEQYF. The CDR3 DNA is TGTTCCAGCAGCTTATTACAGGGTACCTCCTACGAGCAGTACTTC.

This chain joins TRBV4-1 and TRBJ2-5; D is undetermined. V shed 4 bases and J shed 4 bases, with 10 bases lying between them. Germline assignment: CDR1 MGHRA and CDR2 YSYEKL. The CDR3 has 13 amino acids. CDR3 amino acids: CASSRVTRETQYF. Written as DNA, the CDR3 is TGCGCCAGCAGCCGTGTTACAAGAGAGACCCAGTACTTC.

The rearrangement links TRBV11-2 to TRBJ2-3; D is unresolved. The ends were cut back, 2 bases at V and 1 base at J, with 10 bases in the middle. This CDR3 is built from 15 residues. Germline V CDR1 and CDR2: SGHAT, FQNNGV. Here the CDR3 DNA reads TGTGCCAGCAGCTTACCTAGTAGTGGCACAGATACGCAGTATTTT. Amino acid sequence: CASSLPSSGTDTQYF.

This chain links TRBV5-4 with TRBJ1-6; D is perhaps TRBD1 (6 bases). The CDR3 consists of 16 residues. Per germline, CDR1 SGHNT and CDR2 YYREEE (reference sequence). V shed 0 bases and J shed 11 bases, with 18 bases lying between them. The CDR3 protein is CASSLAGGAGLTPLHF. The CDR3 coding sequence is TGTGCCAGCAGCTTGGCTGGGGGGGCTGGTTTAACACCCCTCCACTTT. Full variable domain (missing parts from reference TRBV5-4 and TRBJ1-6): ETGVTQSPTHLIKTRGQQVTLRCSSQSGHNTVSWYQQALGQGPQFIFQYYREEENGRGNFPPRFSGLQFPNYSSELNVNALELDDSALYLCASSLAGGAGLTPLHFGNGTRLTVT.

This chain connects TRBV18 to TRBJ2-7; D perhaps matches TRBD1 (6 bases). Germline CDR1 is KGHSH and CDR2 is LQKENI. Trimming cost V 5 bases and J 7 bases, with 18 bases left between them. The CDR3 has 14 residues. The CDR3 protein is CASSVDRTRMEQYF. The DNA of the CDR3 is TGTGCCAGCTCAGTTGACAGGACGCGCATGGAGCAGTACTTC.

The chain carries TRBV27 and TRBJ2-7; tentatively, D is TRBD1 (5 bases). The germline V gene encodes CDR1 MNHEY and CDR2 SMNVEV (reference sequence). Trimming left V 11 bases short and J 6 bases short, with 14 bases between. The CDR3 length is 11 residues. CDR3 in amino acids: CACKGRSEQYF. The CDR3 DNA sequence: TGTGCCTGCAAGGGGCGCAGCGAGCAGTACTTC.

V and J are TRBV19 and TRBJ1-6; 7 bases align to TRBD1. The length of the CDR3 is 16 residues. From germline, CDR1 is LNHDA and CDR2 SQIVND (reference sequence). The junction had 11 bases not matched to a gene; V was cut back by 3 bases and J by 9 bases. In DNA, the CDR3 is TGTGCCAGTAGTATTCAACAGGGGCGGGTTATTTCACCCCTCCACTTT. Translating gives CASSIQQGRVISPLHF.

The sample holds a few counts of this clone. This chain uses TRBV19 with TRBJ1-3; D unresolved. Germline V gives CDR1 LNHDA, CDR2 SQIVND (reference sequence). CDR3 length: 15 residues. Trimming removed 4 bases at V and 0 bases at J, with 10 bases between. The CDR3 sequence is CASSKTQSSGNTIYF. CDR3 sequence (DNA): TGTGCCAGTAGTAAAACACAGAGCTCTGGAAACACCATATATTTT.

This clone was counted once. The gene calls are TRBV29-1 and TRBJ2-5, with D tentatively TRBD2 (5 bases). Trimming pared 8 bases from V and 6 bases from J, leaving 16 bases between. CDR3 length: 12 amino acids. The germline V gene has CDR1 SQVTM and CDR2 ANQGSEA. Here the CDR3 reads CSSVDSGKTQYF. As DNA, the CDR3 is TGCAGCTCGGTCGACTCCGGGAAGACCCAGTACTTC.

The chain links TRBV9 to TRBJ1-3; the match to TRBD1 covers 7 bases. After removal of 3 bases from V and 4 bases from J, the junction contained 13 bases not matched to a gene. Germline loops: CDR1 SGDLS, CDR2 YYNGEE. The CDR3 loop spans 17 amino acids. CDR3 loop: CASSAGDSGGSGNTIYF. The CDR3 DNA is TGTGCCAGCAGCGCTGGGGACAGTGGGGGGTCCGGAAACACCATATATTTT.

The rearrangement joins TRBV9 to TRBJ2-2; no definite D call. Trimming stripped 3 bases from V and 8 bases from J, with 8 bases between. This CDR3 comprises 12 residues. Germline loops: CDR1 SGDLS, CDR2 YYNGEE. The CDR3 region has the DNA TGTGCCAGCAGCGGAATACAGGGGGAGCTGTTTTTT. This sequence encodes CASSGIQGELFF.

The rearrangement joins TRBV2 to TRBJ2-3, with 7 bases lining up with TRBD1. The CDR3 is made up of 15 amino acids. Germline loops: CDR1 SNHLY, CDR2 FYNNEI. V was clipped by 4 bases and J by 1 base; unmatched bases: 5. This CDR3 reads CASSATGWRTDTQYF. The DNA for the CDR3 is TGTGCCAGCAGTGCGACAGGGTGGCGCACAGATACGCAGTATTTT.

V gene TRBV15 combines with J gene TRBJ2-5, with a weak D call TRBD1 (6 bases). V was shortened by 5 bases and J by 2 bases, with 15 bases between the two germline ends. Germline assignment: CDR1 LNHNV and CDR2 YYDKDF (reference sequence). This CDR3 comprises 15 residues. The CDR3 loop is CATSGPRQVQETQYF. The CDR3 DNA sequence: TGTGCCACCAGCGGACCAAGACAGGTTCAAGAGACCCAGTACTTC.

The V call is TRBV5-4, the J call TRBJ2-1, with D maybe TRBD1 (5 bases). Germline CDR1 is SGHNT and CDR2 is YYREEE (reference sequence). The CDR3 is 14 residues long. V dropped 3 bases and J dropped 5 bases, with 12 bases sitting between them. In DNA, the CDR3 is TGTGCCAGCAGCTGGGCGTGGGGCCACAATGAGCAGTTCTTC. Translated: CASSWAWGHNEQFF.

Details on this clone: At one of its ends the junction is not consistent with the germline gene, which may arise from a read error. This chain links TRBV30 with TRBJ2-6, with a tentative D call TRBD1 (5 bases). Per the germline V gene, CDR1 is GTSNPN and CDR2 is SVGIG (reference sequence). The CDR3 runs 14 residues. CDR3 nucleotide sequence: TGTGCCTGGAGTAGACGATCTGGGGCCAACGGCCTGACTTTC. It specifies CAWSRRSGANGLTF.

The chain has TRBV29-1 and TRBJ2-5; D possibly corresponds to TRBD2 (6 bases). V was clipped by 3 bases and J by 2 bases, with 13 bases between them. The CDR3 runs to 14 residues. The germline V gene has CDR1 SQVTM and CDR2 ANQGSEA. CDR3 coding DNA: TGCAGCGTTGATTTATCGGGGAGGCAAGAGACCCAGTACTTC. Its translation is CSVDLSGRQETQYF.

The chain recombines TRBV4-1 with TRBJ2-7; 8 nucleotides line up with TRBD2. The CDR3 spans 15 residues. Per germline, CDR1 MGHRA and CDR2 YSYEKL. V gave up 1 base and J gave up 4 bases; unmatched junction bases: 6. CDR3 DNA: TGCGCCAGCAGCCAAGGTCGGGGGGGCGGTTACGAGCAGTACTTC. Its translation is CASSQGRGGGYEQYF.

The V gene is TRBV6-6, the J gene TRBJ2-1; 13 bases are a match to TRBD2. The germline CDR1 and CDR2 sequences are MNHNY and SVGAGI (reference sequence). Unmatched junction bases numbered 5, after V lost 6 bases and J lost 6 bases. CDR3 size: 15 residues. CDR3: CASRFGLAGVNEQFF. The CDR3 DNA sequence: TGTGCCAGCAGGTTCGGACTAGCGGGGGTCAATGAGCAGTTCTTC.